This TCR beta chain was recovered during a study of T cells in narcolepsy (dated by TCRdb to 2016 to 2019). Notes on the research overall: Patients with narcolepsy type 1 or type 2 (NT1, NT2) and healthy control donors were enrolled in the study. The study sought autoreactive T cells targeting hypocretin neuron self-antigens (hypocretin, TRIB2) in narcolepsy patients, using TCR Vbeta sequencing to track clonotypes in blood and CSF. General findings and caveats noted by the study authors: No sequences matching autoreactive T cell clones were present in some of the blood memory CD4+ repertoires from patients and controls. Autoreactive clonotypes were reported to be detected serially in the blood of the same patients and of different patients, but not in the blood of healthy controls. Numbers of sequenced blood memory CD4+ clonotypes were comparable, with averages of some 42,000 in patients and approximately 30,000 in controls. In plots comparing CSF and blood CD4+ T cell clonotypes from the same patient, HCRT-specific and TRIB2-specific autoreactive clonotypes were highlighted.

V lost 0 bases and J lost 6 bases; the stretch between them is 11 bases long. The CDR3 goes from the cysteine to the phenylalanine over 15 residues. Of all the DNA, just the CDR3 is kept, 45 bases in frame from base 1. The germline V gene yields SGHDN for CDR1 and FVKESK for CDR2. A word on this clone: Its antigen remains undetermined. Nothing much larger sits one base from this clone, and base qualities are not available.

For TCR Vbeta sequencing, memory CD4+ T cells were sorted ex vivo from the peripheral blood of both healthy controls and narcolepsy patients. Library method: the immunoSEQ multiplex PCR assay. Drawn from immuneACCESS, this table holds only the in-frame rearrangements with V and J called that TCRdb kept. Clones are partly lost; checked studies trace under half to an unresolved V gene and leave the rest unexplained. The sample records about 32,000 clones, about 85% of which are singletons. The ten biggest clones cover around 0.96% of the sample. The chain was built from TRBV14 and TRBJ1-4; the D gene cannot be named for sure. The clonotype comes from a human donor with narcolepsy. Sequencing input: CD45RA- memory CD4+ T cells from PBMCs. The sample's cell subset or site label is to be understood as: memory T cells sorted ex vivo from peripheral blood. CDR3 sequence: CASSQEVRTDEKLFF. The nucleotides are TGTGCCAGCAGCCAAGAAGTACGTACAGATGAAAAACTGTTTTTT.